What follows describes a single TCR beta chain. What antigen it recognizes has not been identified. No base quality information exists; no much larger clone differs at one position. This entry is derived from a study of control samples from healthy donors and cancer patients (dated by TCRdb to 2018 to 2021). The library was built by means of the immunoSEQ multiplex PCR assay. Held by TCRdb, this immuneACCESS table contains in-frame sequences only and omits some clones. Under half of the omission traces to an unresolved V gene where checked; the cause of the rest is unknown. Within this sample are some 130,000 clones, with approximately 94% of them counted one time only. The ten largest clones represent 1.5% to 2% of the sample. Measured from the cysteine to the phenylalanine, the CDR3 is 13 residues long. Here the CDR3 DNA is all that survives: 39 bases in frame from base 1. In the germline V gene, CDR1 corresponds to SGDLS and CDR2 to YYNGEE. V is pared back by 4 bases and J by 0 bases, with 7 bases lying between the germline termini.

The receptor was derived from a man aged 50-60 years with head and neck cancer. The chain links TRBV9 with TRBJ2-5; the D gene lacks a confident call. Sequenced sample: PBMCs. The nucleotides read TGTGCCAGCAGCAAACCTTACCAAGAGACCCAGTACTTC. It translates to CASSKPYQETQYF. With all but the CDR3 taken from the reference TRBV9 and TRBJ2-5 genes, the full variable domain is: DSGVTQTPKHLITATGQRVTLRCSPRSGDLSVYWYQQSLDQGLQFLIQYYNGEERAKGNILERFSAQQFPDLHSELNLSSLELGDSALYFCASSKPYQETQYFGPGTRLLVL.